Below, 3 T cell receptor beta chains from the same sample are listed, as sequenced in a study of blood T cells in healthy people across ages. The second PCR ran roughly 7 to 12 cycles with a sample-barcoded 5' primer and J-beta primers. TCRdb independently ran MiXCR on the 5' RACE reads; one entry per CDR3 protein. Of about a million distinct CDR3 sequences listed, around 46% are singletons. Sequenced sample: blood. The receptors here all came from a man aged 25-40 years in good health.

CDR3 DNA sequence: TGCGCCAGCAGCTCCCCTACCTTAGGGACAGTACCGAACACCGGGGAGCTGTTTTTT. This sequence encodes CASSSPTLGTVPNTGELFF. The V and J genes are TRBV5-1 and TRBJ2-2; 7 nucleotides align to TRBD1. Germline V gene data show CDR1 as SGHRS and CDR2 as YFSETQ. CDR3 length equals 19 residues. V lost 3 bases to trimming and J lost 0 bases; unmatched junction nucleotides: 14.

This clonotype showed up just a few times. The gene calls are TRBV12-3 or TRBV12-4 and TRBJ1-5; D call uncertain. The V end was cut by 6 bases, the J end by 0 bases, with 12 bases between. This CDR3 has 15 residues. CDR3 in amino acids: CASSTGVYSNQPQHF. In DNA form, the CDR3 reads TGTGCCAGCAGCACCGGAGTTTATAGCAATCAGCCCCAGCATTTT.

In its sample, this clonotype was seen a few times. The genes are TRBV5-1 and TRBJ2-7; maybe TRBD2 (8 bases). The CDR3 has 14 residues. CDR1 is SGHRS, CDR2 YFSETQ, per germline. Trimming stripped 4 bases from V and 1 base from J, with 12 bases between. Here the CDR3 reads CASSREGASYEQYF. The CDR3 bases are TGCGCCAGCAGCCGGGAGGGGGCTTCCTACGAGCAGTACTTC.